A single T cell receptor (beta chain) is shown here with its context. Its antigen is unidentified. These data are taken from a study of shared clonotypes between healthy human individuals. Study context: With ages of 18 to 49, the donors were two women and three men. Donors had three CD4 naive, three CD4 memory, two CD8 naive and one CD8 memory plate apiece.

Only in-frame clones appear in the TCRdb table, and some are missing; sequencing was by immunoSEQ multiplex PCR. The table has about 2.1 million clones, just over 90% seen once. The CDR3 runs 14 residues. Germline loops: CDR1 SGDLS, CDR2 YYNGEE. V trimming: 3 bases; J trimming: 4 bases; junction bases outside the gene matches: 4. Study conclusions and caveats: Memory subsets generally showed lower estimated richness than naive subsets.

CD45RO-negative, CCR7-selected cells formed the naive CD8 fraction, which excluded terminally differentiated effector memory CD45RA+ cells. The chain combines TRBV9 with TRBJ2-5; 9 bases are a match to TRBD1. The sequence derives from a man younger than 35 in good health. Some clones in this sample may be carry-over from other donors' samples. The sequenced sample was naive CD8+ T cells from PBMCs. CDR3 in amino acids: CASSERTGVETQYF. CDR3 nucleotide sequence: TGTGCCAGCAGCGAGAGGACAGGGGTAGAGACCCAGTACTTC. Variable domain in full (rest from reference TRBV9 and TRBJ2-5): DSGVTQTPKHLITATGQRVTLRCSPRSGDLSVYWYQQSLDQGLQFLIQYYNGEERAKGNILERFSAQQFPDLHSELNLSSLELGDSALYFCASSERTGVETQYFGPGTRLLVL.